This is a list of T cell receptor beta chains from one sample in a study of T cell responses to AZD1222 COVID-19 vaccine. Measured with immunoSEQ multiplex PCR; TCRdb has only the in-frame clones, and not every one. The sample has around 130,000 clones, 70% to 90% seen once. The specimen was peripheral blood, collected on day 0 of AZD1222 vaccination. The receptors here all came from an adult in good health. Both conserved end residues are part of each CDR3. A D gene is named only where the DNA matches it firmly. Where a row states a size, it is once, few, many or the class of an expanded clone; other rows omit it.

CDR3 protein: CASSFPGGAEAFF
CDR3 DNA: TGTGCCAGCAGCTTCCCAGGGGGCGCTGAAGCTTTCTTT
J gene: TRBJ1-1
clone size: .
D gene: TRBD1
V gene: TRBV7-8

CDR3 protein: CASSPRGVREGYEQYF
CDR3 DNA: TGTGCCAGCAGCCCCCGAGGCGTGCGGGAGGGCTACGAGCAGTACTTC
J gene: TRBJ2-7
clone size: .
D gene: TRBD2
V gene: TRBV7-3

CDR3 protein: CASTNPRGTEAFF
CDR3 DNA: TGTGCCAGCACTAACCCACGAGGGACTGAAGCTTTCTTT
J gene: TRBJ1-1
clone size: .
D gene: .
V gene: TRBV28

CDR3 protein: CASSEHYGYTF
CDR3 DNA: TGTGCCAGTAGTGAACACTATGGCTACACCTTC
J gene: TRBJ1-2
clone size: .
D gene: .
V gene: TRBV19

CDR3 protein: CASSLSRTGNQPQHF
CDR3 DNA: TGTGCCAGCAGCTTATCCCGGACAGGTAATCAGCCCCAGCATTTT
J gene: TRBJ1-5
clone size: .
D gene: TRBD1
V gene: TRBV7-2

CDR3 protein: CASSISRNTGELFF
CDR3 DNA: TGTGCCAGTAGTATATCCAGGAACACCGGGGAGCTGTTTTTT
J gene: TRBJ2-2
clone size: .
D gene: .
V gene: TRBV19

CDR3 protein: CASSYSTGGNQPQHF
CDR3 DNA: TGTGCCAGCAGTTACTCGACCGGGGGCAATCAGCCCCAGCATTTT
J gene: TRBJ1-5
clone size: .
D gene: .
V gene: TRBV6-5

CDR3 protein: CASSFAGEETQYF
CDR3 DNA: TGTGCCAGCAGCTTTGCAGGGGAGGAGACCCAGTACTTC
J gene: TRBJ2-5
clone size: .
D gene: .
V gene: TRBV7-7

CDR3 protein: CASSPLGVEDGYTF
CDR3 DNA: TGTGCCAGCTCACCACTGGGGGTAGAGGATGGCTACACCTTC
J gene: TRBJ1-2
clone size: .
D gene: .
V gene: TRBV18

CDR3 protein: CASSQESGSSYEQYF
CDR3 DNA: TGTGCCAGCAGCCAAGAGTCGGGCTCCTCCTACGAGCAGTACTTC
J gene: TRBJ2-7
clone size: few
D gene: .
V gene: TRBV4-2

CDR3 protein: CASSLVRGQGGTGELFF
CDR3 DNA: TGTGCCAGCAGCTTAGTACGGGGACAGGGGGGCACCGGGGAGCTGTTTTTT
J gene: TRBJ2-2
clone size: .
D gene: TRBD1
V gene: TRBV11-2

CDR3 protein: CASSEYGYGEQFF
CDR3 DNA: TGTGCCAGCAGTGAATACGGGTACGGTGAGCAGTTCTTC
J gene: TRBJ2-1
clone size: .
D gene: .
V gene: TRBV6-1

CDR3 protein: CASSPDRGGGTDTQYF
CDR3 DNA: TGCGCCAGCAGCCCGGACAGGGGAGGGGGCACAGATACGCAGTATTTT
J gene: TRBJ2-3
clone size: .
D gene: TRBD1
V gene: TRBV5-1

CDR3 protein: CASSIGRTAGMDEQYF
CDR3 DNA: TGTGCCAGTAGTATAGGCCGGACCGCGGGCATGGACGAGCAGTACTTC
J gene: TRBJ2-7
clone size: .
D gene: .
V gene: TRBV19

CDR3 protein: CATSRDRGTGGGYTF
CDR3 DNA: TGTGCCACCAGCAGGGACCGTGGGACAGGGGGTGGCTACACCTTC
J gene: TRBJ1-2
clone size: .
D gene: TRBD1
V gene: TRBV15

CDR3 protein: CASSSILAGNTGELFF
CDR3 DNA: TGTGCCAGCAGCTCTATCTTAGCGGGGAACACCGGGGAGCTGTTTTTT
J gene: TRBJ2-2
clone size: .
D gene: TRBD2
V gene: TRBV7-9

CDR3 protein: CATRAADGVNTEAFF
CDR3 DNA: TGTGCCACCAGGGCGGCAGACGGAGTGAACACTGAAGCTTTCTTT
J gene: TRBJ1-1
clone size: .
D gene: .
V gene: TRBV24-1

CDR3 protein: CASSGRETQYF
CDR3 DNA: TGTGCCAGCAGCGGTCGTGAGACCCAGTACTTC
J gene: TRBJ2-5
clone size: .
D gene: .
V gene: TRBV7-2

CDR3 protein: CASSFSGTAAEQYF
CDR3 DNA: TGTGCCAGCAGTTTCTCCGGGACAGCCGCCGAGCAGTACTTC
J gene: TRBJ2-7
clone size: .
D gene: TRBD1
V gene: TRBV5-5

CDR3 protein: CASSYSGPTSPLHF
CDR3 DNA: TGTGCCAGCAGTTACTCGGGGCCAACCTCACCCCTCCACTTT
J gene: TRBJ1-6
clone size: .
D gene: .
V gene: TRBV6-5

CDR3 protein: CASSQVDRAPEAFF
CDR3 DNA: TGCGCCAGCAGCCAGGTCGACAGAGCCCCTGAAGCTTTCTTT
J gene: TRBJ1-1
clone size: .
D gene: .
V gene: TRBV4-1

CDR3 protein: CAWSVKAGTTYEQYF
CDR3 DNA: TGTGCCTGGAGTGTGAAAGCCGGGACTACCTACGAGCAGTACTTC
J gene: TRBJ2-7
clone size: .
D gene: TRBD2
V gene: TRBV30

CDR3 protein: CASSHSSEQYF
CDR3 DNA: TGTGCCAGCAGCCACTCTAGCGAGCAGTACTTC
J gene: TRBJ2-7
clone size: .
D gene: .
V gene: TRBV28

CDR3 protein: CASSVSAGGLETDTQYF
CDR3 DNA: TGTGCCAGCAGCGTATCAGCGGGGGGGCTCGAGACAGATACGCAGTATTTT
J gene: TRBJ2-3
clone size: .
D gene: TRBD2
V gene: TRBV9

CDR3 protein: CASSSRVAGGRGGELFF
CDR3 DNA: TGTGCCAGCAGCTCCAGAGTAGCGGGGGGGCGGGGCGGGGAGCTGTTTTTT
J gene: TRBJ2-2
clone size: .
D gene: TRBD2
V gene: TRBV7-2

CDR3 protein: CASSQGGSGNTIYF
CDR3 DNA: TGTGCCAGCAGCCAAGGGGGGTCTGGAAACACCATATATTTT
J gene: TRBJ1-3
clone size: .
D gene: .
V gene: TRBV3-1/TRBV3-2

CDR3 protein: CASSYSYLAAKFF
CDR3 DNA: TGTGCCAGCAGTTACTCGTACCTAGCGGCAAAGTTCTTC
J gene: TRBJ2-1
clone size: .
D gene: TRBD2
V gene: TRBV6-5

CDR3 protein: CASSPGGQIYTF
CDR3 DNA: TGTGCCAGCTCACCAGGCGGACAGATCTACACCTTC
J gene: TRBJ1-2
clone size: .
D gene: .
V gene: TRBV18

CDR3 protein: CASSKLSLAAGQSSYNEQFF
CDR3 DNA: TGTGCCAGCAGCAAATTGTCTCTGGCAGCGGGACAGAGCTCCTACAATGAGCAGTTCTTC
J gene: TRBJ2-1
clone size: .
D gene: .
V gene: TRBV21-1

CDR3 protein: CASSWGHRNQPQHF
CDR3 DNA: TGTGCCAGCAGCTGGGGACACCGCAATCAGCCCCAGCATTTT
J gene: TRBJ1-5
clone size: .
D gene: .
V gene: TRBV2

CDR3 protein: CATSDSSTANIQYF
CDR3 DNA: TGTGCCACCAGTGATTCCTCGACAGCAAACATTCAGTACTTC
J gene: TRBJ2-4
clone size: .
D gene: .
V gene: TRBV24-1

CDR3 protein: CASSPPAGVNSPLHF
CDR3 DNA: TGTGCCAGCTCACCACCTGCAGGGGTTAATTCACCCCTCCACTTT
J gene: TRBJ1-6
clone size: .
D gene: .
V gene: TRBV18